This T cell receptor (beta chain) derives from a study of blood T cells in healthy people across ages. Regarding the study as a whole: Long-lived and aged donors differed, with more naive CD4+ cells and higher diversity in the long-lived. The recorded TCR beta diversity per million T cells decreased in a roughly linear manner with age.

This clonotype occurred a few times. Its target is unknown. A sample-barcoded 5' primer and a J-beta primer mix were used in a second PCR of roughly 7 to 12 cycles. Each sample yielded at least 3 million CDR3-containing paired-end reads. TCRdb used MiXCR to reprocess the 5' RACE reads, holding one entry per CDR3 protein. The table shows approximately 1,700,000 distinct CDR3 sequences, with 30% to 40% occurring only once. The V gene's germline CDR1 is SQVTM and CDR2 ANQGSEA. The V gene lost 4 bases and the J gene lost 1 base, with 7 bases spanning the gap. This CDR3 spans 12 amino acids. This chain links TRBV29-1 with TRBJ2-5; D not resolved. Input material: blood. The sequence was obtained from a human donor in good health. The CDR3 bases are TGCAGCGTTGTTGTCTCCCAAGAGACCCAGTACTTC. The encoded protein is CSVVVSQETQYF.